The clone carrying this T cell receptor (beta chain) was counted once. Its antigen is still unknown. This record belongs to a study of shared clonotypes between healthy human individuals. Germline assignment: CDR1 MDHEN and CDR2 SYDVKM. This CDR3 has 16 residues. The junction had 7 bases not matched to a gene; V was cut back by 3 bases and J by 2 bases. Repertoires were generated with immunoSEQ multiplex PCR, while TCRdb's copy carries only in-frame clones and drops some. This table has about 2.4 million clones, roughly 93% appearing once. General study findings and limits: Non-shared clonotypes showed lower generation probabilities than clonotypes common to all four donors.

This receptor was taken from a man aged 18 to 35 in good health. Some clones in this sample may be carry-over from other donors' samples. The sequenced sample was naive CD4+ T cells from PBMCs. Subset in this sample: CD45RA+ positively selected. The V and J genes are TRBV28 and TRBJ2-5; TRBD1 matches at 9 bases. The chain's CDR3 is CASSFWRTGDQETQYF. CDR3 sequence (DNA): TGTGCCAGCAGTTTCTGGCGGACAGGGGATCAAGAGACCCAGTACTTC.